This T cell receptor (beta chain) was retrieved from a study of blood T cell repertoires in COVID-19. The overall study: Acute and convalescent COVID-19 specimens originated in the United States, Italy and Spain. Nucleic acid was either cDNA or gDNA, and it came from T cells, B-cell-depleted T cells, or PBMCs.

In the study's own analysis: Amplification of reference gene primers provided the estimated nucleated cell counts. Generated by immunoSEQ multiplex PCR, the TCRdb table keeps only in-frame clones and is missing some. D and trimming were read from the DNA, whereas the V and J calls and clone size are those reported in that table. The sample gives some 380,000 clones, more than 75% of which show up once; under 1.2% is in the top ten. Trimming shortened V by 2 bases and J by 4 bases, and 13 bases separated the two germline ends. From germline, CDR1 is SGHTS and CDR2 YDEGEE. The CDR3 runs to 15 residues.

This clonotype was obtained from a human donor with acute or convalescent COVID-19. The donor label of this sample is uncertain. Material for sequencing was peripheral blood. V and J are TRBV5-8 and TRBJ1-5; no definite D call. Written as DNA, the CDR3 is TGTGCCAGCAGCTTTGAGGCGCATTCTAATCAGCCCCAGCATTTT. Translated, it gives CASSFEAHSNQPQHF.